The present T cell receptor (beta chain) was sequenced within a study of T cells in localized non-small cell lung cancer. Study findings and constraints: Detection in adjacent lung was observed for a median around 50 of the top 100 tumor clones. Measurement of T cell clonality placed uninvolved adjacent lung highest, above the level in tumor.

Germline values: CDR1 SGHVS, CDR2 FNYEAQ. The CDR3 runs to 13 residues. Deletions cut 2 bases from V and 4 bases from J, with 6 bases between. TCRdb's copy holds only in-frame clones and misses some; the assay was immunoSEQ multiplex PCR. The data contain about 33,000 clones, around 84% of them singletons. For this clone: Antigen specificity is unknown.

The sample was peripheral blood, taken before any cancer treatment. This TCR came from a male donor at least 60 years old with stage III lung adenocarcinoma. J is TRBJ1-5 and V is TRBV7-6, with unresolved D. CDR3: CASSLLRNQPQHF. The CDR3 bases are TGTGCCAGCAGCTTACTGCGAAATCAGCCCCAGCATTTT.